This entry is about one TCR beta chain. Using immunoSEQ multiplex PCR, the repertoire was profiled, and TCRdb retains in-frame clones only, with some absent. The sample contains 9,500 to 13,000 clones, 90% to 95% of which appear only once. This sample is drawn from a study of graft-versus-host responses after intestinal transplantation. The ends were cut back, 3 bases at V and 5 bases at J, with 16 bases in the middle. CDR3 length: 15 amino acids. The V gene's germline CDR1 is LNHDA and CDR2 SQIVND (reference sequence). The chain couples TRBV19 to TRBJ1-2, with D possibly being TRBD1 (5 bases). The receptor's source is a human patient who received an intestinal transplant, so some T cells may come from the graft donor. This specimen was PBMCs, taken less than 70 days after transplant. As DNA, the CDR3 is TGTGCCAGTAGTATGGGACGCAGCATAGGGTATGGCTACACCTTC. Protein product: CASSMGRSIGYGYTF.